The 7 T cell receptor beta chains given below trace back to one sample, sequenced in a study of T-cell memory formation after mild COVID-19 (dated by TCRdb to 2020 to 2022). The method was 5' RACE. Sequencing was performed on an Illumina NovaSeq 6000. TCRdb ran its own pipeline on the public reads, namely fastp trimming at Q25 and MiXCR clone calling, and kept in-frame beta chains. Rows matching on CDR3 protein sequence are summarized as one entry with the most common DNA and genes. This sample is represented by about 340,000 distinct CDR3 sequences; 15% to 20% of them were singletons. About a fifth of the sample belongs to the ten largest clones. Sequencing was carried out using PBMCs or a T cell subset sorted from them (not recorded which). The receptors were sampled from a man younger than 35 who had mild COVID-19 (a few samples of this study predate the infection). The sample titles of this study are shuffled in the database, so cell type and time point are left out; the donor was told from shared clones.

The chain links TRBV9 to TRBJ2-7, with TRBD1 identical over 7 bases. This CDR3 comprises 14 residues. CDR1 SGDLS and CDR2 YYNGEE come from the germline V gene. The junction had 3 bases not matched to a gene; V was cut back by 0 bases and J by 3 bases. The CDR3 sequence is CASSVEGAVYEQYV. CDR3 nucleotide sequence: TGTGCCAGCAGCGTAGAGGGGGCGGTCTACGAGCAGTACGTC.

Only a few counts were recorded for this clonotype. This chain joins TRBV6-6 and TRBJ1-2; D not resolved. The CDR3 loop spans 15 amino acids. With 2 bases removed from V and 3 bases from J, the gap between germline ends came to 13 bases. Looked up from germline, CDR1 is MNHNY and CDR2 is SVGAGI (reference sequence). DNA of the CDR3: TGTGCCAGCAGTTACAGAATCGGGATATACTATGGCTACACCTTC. This gives the protein CASSYRIGIYYGYTF.

The chain is built from TRBV15 and TRBJ2-3; D gene uncertain. V was cut by 0 bases and J by 4 bases, with 14 bases left in between. From germline, CDR1 is LNHNV and CDR2 YYDKDF (reference sequence). The CDR3 is made up of 16 amino acids. The CDR3 DNA sequence: TGTGCCACCAGCAGAGATCCCCTACGGTTGGCAGATACGCAGTATTTT. It encodes CATSRDPLRLADTQYF.

In the case of this clonotype: A junction end diverges from the germline sequence, so it may reflect a read error. This sequence joins TRBV7-3 and TRBJ2-1, with D possibly matching TRBD2 (6 bases). This CDR3 has 15 amino acids. CDR1 and CDR2 (germline): SGHTA, FQGTGA. Here the CDR3 reads CASSSYGSSYTEQFF. The DNA of the CDR3 is TGTGCCAGCAGCTCCTACGGGAGCTCCTACACTGAGCAGTTCTTC.

The rearrangement joins TRBV21-1 to TRBJ2-6; TRBD2 is the table's D call, not checked against the DNA. TRBV21-1 is described as a pseudogene. The CDR3 has 14 amino acids. The chain's CDR3 is CASRAHLGANVLTF. CDR3 DNA sequence: TGTGCCAGCAGGGCCCATCTGGGGGCCAACGTCCTGACTTTC.

The gene calls are TRBV9 and TRBJ2-1, with unresolved D. This CDR3 has 17 residues. Deletions cut 4 bases from V and 0 bases from J, with 17 bases between. Germline V lookup: CDR1 SGDLS, CDR2 YYNGEE. CDR3 coding DNA: TGTGCCAGCAGCACCCGAGACATACTGAGCTCCTACAATGAGCAGTTCTTC. Its protein product is CASSTRDILSSYNEQFF.

Ten or more counts support this clonotype. The chain recombines TRBV29-1 with TRBJ1-4; unclear D gene. V was cut by 6 bases and J by 10 bases, with 18 bases left in between. Germline V gene lookup returns CDR1 SQVTM and CDR2 ANQGSEA. There are 13 residues in the CDR3. CDR3 protein: CSVIAEGNPKLFF. CDR3 nucleotides: TGCAGCGTCATAGCCGAAGGGAATCCAAAACTGTTTTTT.